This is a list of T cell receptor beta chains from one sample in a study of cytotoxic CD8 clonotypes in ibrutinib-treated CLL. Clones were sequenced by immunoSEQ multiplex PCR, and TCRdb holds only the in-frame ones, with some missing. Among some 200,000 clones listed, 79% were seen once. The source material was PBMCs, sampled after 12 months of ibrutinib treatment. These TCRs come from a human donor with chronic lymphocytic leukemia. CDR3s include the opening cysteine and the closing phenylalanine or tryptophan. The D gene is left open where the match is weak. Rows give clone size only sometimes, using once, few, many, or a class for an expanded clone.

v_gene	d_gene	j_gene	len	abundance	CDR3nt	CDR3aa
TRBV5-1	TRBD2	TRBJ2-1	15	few	TGCGCCAGCAGCGAGGGACTAGCGGGAGTCAATGAGCAGTTCTTC	CASSEGLAGVNEQFF
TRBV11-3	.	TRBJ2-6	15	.	TGTGCCAGCAGCTTAGGGACTACTGGGGCCAACGTCCTGACTTTC	CASSLGTTGANVLTF
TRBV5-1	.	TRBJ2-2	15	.	TGCGCCAGCAGCCGGCCGGACAGCGAGACCGGGGAGCTGTTTTTT	CASSRPDSETGELFF
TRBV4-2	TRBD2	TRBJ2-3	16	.	TGTGCCAGCAGCCAAGGCGGTAGCGGGGGCCGTAGTACGCAGTATTTT	CASSQGGSGGRSTQYF
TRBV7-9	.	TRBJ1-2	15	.	TGTGCCAGCAGCTTAGGGTTTGGGCAGACCTATGGCTACACCTTC	CASSLGFGQTYGYTF
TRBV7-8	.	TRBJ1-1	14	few	TGTGCCAGCAGCGGCCTCTCCGTTAACACTGAAGCTTTCTTT	CASSGLSVNTEAFF
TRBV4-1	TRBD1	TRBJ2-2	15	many	TGCGCCAGCAGCCAAGGGACAGGAAACACCGGGGAGCTGTTTTTT	CASSQGTGNTGELFF
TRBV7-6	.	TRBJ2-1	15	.	TGTGCCAGCAGCAGATCCGCGAGCTCCTACAATGAGCAGTTCTTC	CASSRSASSYNEQFF
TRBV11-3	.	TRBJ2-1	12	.	TGTGCCAGCAGCTTAAACTACAATGAGCAGTTCTTC	CASSLNYNEQFF
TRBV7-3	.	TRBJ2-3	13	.	TGTGCCAGCAGCTTGTCGGGCACAGATACGCAGTATTTT	CASSLSGTDTQYF
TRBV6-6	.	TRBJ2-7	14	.	TGTGCCAGCAACGACGACAGGGAGGGGATCGAGCAGTACTTC	CASNDDREGIEQYF
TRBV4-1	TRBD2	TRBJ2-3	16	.	TGCGCCAGCAGCCCGGGACTAGCGGGACCGAAGGATACGCAGTATTTT	CASSPGLAGPKDTQYF
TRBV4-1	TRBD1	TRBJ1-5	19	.	TGCGCCAGCAGCCAGCAACCTACCGGGACAGCTATCTCAAATCAGCCCCAGCATTTT	CASSQQPTGTAISNQPQHF
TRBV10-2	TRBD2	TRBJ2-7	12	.	TGCGCCAGCAGTTCTAGCGGCTACGAGCAGTACTTC	CASSSSGYEQYF
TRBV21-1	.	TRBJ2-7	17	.	TGTGCCAGCAGCATACCAATGTATAGGACAGACTCCTACGAGCAGTACTTC	CASSIPMYRTDSYEQYF
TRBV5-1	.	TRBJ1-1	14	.	TGCGCCAGCACGAGGGGGGAGGTGAACACTGAAGCTTTCTTT	CASTRGEVNTEAFF
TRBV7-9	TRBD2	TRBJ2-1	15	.	TGTGCCAGCAGTGAGGGAGGGTACTACTACAATGAGCAGTTCTTC	CASSEGGYYYNEQFF